The present entry profiles one T cell receptor (beta chain) with its context. Its antigen is as yet unknown. The germline CDR1 and CDR2 sequences are DFQATT and SNEGSKA (reference sequence). The CDR3 runs 11 residues. From its re-call of the 5' RACE reads, TCRdb lists each CDR3 protein once, without DNA. Its table records around 210,000 distinct CDR3 sequences. The entry originates in a study of monozygotic twins with inflammatory bowel disease. Overall study findings and caveats: Telling different T cell subtypes apart from each other was not possible. By inverse Simpson index, TCRbeta diversity was lower in IBD patients than in healthy co-twins.

This sequence originates from a human donor with ulcerative colitis or Crohn's disease, or a healthy co-twin of an affected twin (not recorded which). The sequenced sample consisted of blood. The chain recombines TRBV20-1 with TRBJ2-3. The CDR3 sequence: CSVPNIDTQYF.